The entry below gives a single T cell receptor (beta chain) sequence along with its context. Antigen specificity is unknown. These data are taken from a study of OX40 agonist ivuxolimab in advanced cancers. Study outcomes and limitations: Normalized T-cell clonal expansion was also low in a subset of nonresponders.

Trimming removed 1 base from V and 0 bases from J, with 10 bases in between. Germline V CDR1 and CDR2: SGHTA, FQGNSA. The length of the CDR3 is 15 residues. Produced via immunoSEQ multiplex PCR; TCRdb's table is partial and in-frame only. The repertoire holds some 85,000 clones, 91% seen once, with around 1.5% in the top ten. This receptor was obtained from an adult with an advanced solid tumor such as melanoma, head and neck, liver or kidney cancer. V gene TRBV7-2 combines with J gene TRBJ2-7; the D is unclear. The sample in question was CD4+ or CD8+ T cells sorted from blood, obtained in a trial of the OX40 agonist ivuxolimab. The chain's CDR3 is CASSLGRASSYEQYF. DNA for the CDR3: TGTGCCAGCAGCTTAGGACGGGCTAGCTCCTACGAGCAGTACTTC.